The clone carrying this TCR beta chain was observed many times. Its antigen is as yet unknown. Per the germline V gene, CDR1 is SGHVS and CDR2 is FQNEAQ. This CDR3 is 13 amino acids long. The V gene lost 5 bases and the J gene lost 4 bases, with 11 bases spanning the gap. The data originate from a study of T cell repertoires in cytomegalovirus infection. Across the study: Carrying CMV and the relevant HLA type showed in public TCR beta signatures.

Study findings and constraints: Ex vivo responses were dominated by HLA-C-restricted CMV-specific TCR beta clonotypes. Identification of carriers of CMV plus the relevant HLA was performed using cumulative public TCR beta family frequency.

MiXCR, run by TCRdb on the reads, gives a single entry per CDR3 protein. The sample yields about 130,000 distinct CDR3 sequences, about 24% seen once. V usage is TRBV7-8 and J usage is TRBJ1-2; D uncertain. The TCR was taken from a human donor in good health (CMV status not recorded). Some clones in this sample may be carry-over from other donors' samples. Sequenced material: PBMCs, sequenced either directly or after in vitro stimulation (not recorded which). CDR3 protein: CASSPRRSYGYTF. Here the CDR3 DNA reads TGTGCCAGCAGCCCACGGCGGTCCTATGGCTACACCTTC.